A selection of T cell receptor beta chains follows, all from one sample in a study of blood T cell repertoires in COVID-19. The assay was immunoSEQ multiplex PCR, and TCRdb's table has in-frame clones only and misses some. The sample holds fewer than 250,000 clones, 86% seen once. Sequencing was performed on peripheral blood. These receptors were obtained from a woman older than 75 with COVID-19, enrolled during active disease. Each CDR3 is given with its conserved first and last residue. Each record gives: CDR3 length, V gene, clone size, D gene, J gene, CDR3 DNA, CDR3 protein. D genes are given only for firm matches. Clone size is not always given. Where it is, it says once, few, many or a class for expanded clones.

CDR3 length: 14
V gene: TRBV24-1
clone size: -
D gene: -
J gene: TRBJ2-3
CDR3 DNA: TGTGCCACCAGTGATGACGGGAGCACAGATACGCAGTATTTT
CDR3 protein: CATSDDGSTDTQYF

CDR3 length: 15
V gene: TRBV5-1
clone size: -
D gene: -
J gene: TRBJ1-4
CDR3 DNA: TGCGCCAGCAGCCCGGGGGGGACAAGAGGGGAAAAACTGTTTTTT
CDR3 protein: CASSPGGTRGEKLFF

CDR3 length: 15
V gene: TRBV5-1
clone size: -
D gene: -
J gene: TRBJ2-5
CDR3 DNA: TGCGCCAGCAGCTCATTTTTCGGGGGACAAGAGACCCAGTACTTC
CDR3 protein: CASSSFFGGQETQYF

CDR3 length: 15
V gene: TRBV7-2
clone size: -
D gene: -
J gene: TRBJ1-3
CDR3 DNA: TGTGCCAGCAGCTCGGACTGGATCTCTGGAAACACCATATATTTT
CDR3 protein: CASSSDWISGNTIYF

CDR3 length: 15
V gene: TRBV5-1
clone size: -
D gene: TRBD1
J gene: TRBJ1-1
CDR3 DNA: TGCGCCAGCAGCTTTACGGGACAGGGGAACACTGAAGCTTTCTTT
CDR3 protein: CASSFTGQGNTEAFF

CDR3 length: 14
V gene: TRBV5-1
clone size: -
D gene: -
J gene: TRBJ1-2
CDR3 DNA: TGCGCCAGCAGCTTGGCCGAGGGTGGCTATGGCTACACCTTC
CDR3 protein: CASSLAEGGYGYTF

CDR3 length: 16
V gene: TRBV29-1
clone size: -
D gene: TRBD2
J gene: TRBJ2-3
CDR3 DNA: TGCAGCGTTGAGAAGCAGCTAGCGGGGGGTCCAGATACGCAGTATTTT
CDR3 protein: CSVEKQLAGGPDTQYF

CDR3 length: 16
V gene: TRBV5-1
clone size: -
D gene: TRBD1
J gene: TRBJ1-4
CDR3 DNA: TGCGCCAGCAGCTTTGGGGACAGGGGCACTAATGAAAAACTGTTTTTT
CDR3 protein: CASSFGDRGTNEKLFF

CDR3 length: 12
V gene: TRBV5-6
clone size: -
D gene: -
J gene: TRBJ2-3
CDR3 DNA: TGTGCCAGCAGCGAGTCCGCAGATACGCAGTATTTT
CDR3 protein: CASSESADTQYF

CDR3 length: 16
V gene: TRBV3-1/TRBV3-2
clone size: -
D gene: -
J gene: TRBJ1-4
CDR3 DNA: TGTGCCAGCAGCCAAGAAGCAGGGGCACCTAATGAAAAACTGTTTTTT
CDR3 protein: CASSQEAGAPNEKLFF

CDR3 length: 19
V gene: TRBV1
clone size: -
D gene: -
J gene: TRBJ1-1
CDR3 DNA: TGCACCAGCAGCCGCGTGGAACCCGGCCTAACAGGGCACAACACTGAAGCTTTCTTT
CDR3 protein: CTSSRVEPGLTGHNTEAFF

CDR3 length: 17
V gene: TRBV1
clone size: -
D gene: -
J gene: TRBJ1-1
CDR3 DNA: TGCACCAGCAGCCATGCACCCCTGGGGGGAAGGGACACTGAAGCTTTCTTT
CDR3 protein: CTSSHAPLGGRDTEAFF

CDR3 length: 14
V gene: TRBV2
clone size: -
D gene: -
J gene: TRBJ1-1
CDR3 DNA: TGTGCCAGCAAGGTAGACAGCATGAACACTGAAGCTTTCTTT
CDR3 protein: CASKVDSMNTEAFF

CDR3 length: 13
V gene: TRBV11-2
clone size: -
D gene: -
J gene: TRBJ1-1
CDR3 DNA: TGTGCCAGCACAGATTACGCCTCGCCTTATGCTTTCTTT
CDR3 protein: CASTDYASPYAFF

CDR3 length: 16
V gene: TRBV19
clone size: -
D gene: TRBD2
J gene: TRBJ2-5
CDR3 DNA: TGTGCCAGTAGTATAGACCGACTAGCGGACCAAGAGACCCAGTACTTC
CDR3 protein: CASSIDRLADQETQYF

CDR3 length: 16
V gene: TRBV7-2
clone size: -
D gene: -
J gene: TRBJ2-5
CDR3 DNA: TGTGCCAGCAGCTTAGTAAGGGCTCCAGGGGGGGAGACCCAGTACTTC
CDR3 protein: CASSLVRAPGGETQYF

CDR3 length: 13
V gene: TRBV5-1
clone size: -
D gene: TRBD1
J gene: TRBJ1-6
CDR3 DNA: TGCGCCAGCAGGACAGGGGGGGAATCACCCCTCCACTTT
CDR3 protein: CASRTGGESPLHF

CDR3 length: 15
V gene: TRBV5-1
clone size: -
D gene: TRBD1
J gene: TRBJ1-2
CDR3 DNA: TGCGCCAGCAGCCTCCAACAGGGGGCGGGCTATGGCTACACCTTC
CDR3 protein: CASSLQQGAGYGYTF

CDR3 length: 14
V gene: TRBV6-2/TRBV6-3
clone size: -
D gene: -
J gene: TRBJ2-7
CDR3 DNA: TGTGCCAGCAGTCTCTTAAGACAGCTCTACGAGCAGTACTTC
CDR3 protein: CASSLLRQLYEQYF

CDR3 length: 14
V gene: TRBV20-1
clone size: -
D gene: -
J gene: TRBJ1-2
CDR3 DNA: TGCAGTGCTAGTTCGGACAGACCTAACTATGGCTACACCTTC
CDR3 protein: CSASSDRPNYGYTF

CDR3 length: 15
V gene: TRBV5-1
clone size: -
D gene: -
J gene: TRBJ1-4
CDR3 DNA: TGCGCCAGCAGCTTGGGGGACATGGGTAATGAAAAACTGTTTTTT
CDR3 protein: CASSLGDMGNEKLFF

CDR3 length: 15
V gene: TRBV11-2
clone size: -
D gene: TRBD2
J gene: TRBJ2-1
CDR3 DNA: TGTGCCAGCCGGCTCTCTAGCGGGATGTACAATGAGCAGTTCTTC
CDR3 protein: CASRLSSGMYNEQFF

CDR3 length: 15
V gene: TRBV6-5
clone size: -
D gene: TRBD1
J gene: TRBJ2-1
CDR3 DNA: TGTGCCAGCACTGTGGACAGGGGACAAAACAATGAGCAGTTCTTC
CDR3 protein: CASTVDRGQNNEQFF

CDR3 length: 13
V gene: TRBV7-9
clone size: once
D gene: -
J gene: TRBJ1-1
CDR3 DNA: TGTGCCAGCAGCCTTAGCCCCGGGACTGAAGCTTTCTTT
CDR3 protein: CASSLSPGTEAFF

CDR3 length: 14
V gene: TRBV30
clone size: -
D gene: -
J gene: TRBJ1-1
CDR3 DNA: TGTGCCTGGAGTGTTCCCGCGTTAGCGGGGAGGCCCTTCTTT
CDR3 protein: CAWSVPALAGRPFF

CDR3 length: 15
V gene: TRBV6-6
clone size: -
D gene: TRBD1
J gene: TRBJ1-1
CDR3 DNA: TGTGCCAGCAGTCGACAGGGGGCAAAGAACACTGAAGCTTTCTTT
CDR3 protein: CASSRQGAKNTEAFF

CDR3 length: 15
V gene: TRBV7-9
clone size: -
D gene: TRBD1
J gene: TRBJ1-2
CDR3 DNA: TGTGCCAGCAGCTTTTCGGGCAGGGGGCTTGATGGCTACACCTTC
CDR3 protein: CASSFSGRGLDGYTF

CDR3 length: 12
V gene: TRBV29-1
clone size: -
D gene: TRBD1
J gene: TRBJ2-7
CDR3 DNA: TGCAGCGTGGGGGACAGGGGTCGCGAGCAGTACTTC
CDR3 protein: CSVGDRGREQYF

CDR3 length: 14
V gene: TRBV6-5
clone size: -
D gene: TRBD1
J gene: TRBJ1-5
CDR3 DNA: TGTGCCAGCAGTTACTCGCGACAGGGTCAGCCCCAGCATTTT
CDR3 protein: CASSYSRQGQPQHF

CDR3 length: 14
V gene: TRBV19
clone size: -
D gene: TRBD2
J gene: TRBJ2-5
CDR3 DNA: TGTGCCAGTAGTTCCCTCGGGAGGTATGAGACCCAGTACTTC
CDR3 protein: CASSSLGRYETQYF

CDR3 length: 17
V gene: TRBV7-2
clone size: -
D gene: -
J gene: TRBJ1-5
CDR3 DNA: TGTGCCAGCAGCTCCCTAGGAGGGCCGGGGGGCAATCAGCCCCAGCATTTT
CDR3 protein: CASSSLGGPGGNQPQHF

CDR3 length: 14
V gene: TRBV25-1
clone size: once
D gene: -
J gene: TRBJ1-1
CDR3 DNA: TGTGCCAGCAGTGAATCATGGGAGAGGGTTGAAGCTTTCTTT
CDR3 protein: CASSESWERVEAFF

CDR3 length: 13
V gene: TRBV7-3
clone size: -
D gene: TRBD2
J gene: TRBJ2-1
CDR3 DNA: TGTGCCACCTCTCTAGCGGGGGGCGATGAGCAGTTCTTC
CDR3 protein: CATSLAGGDEQFF

CDR3 length: 16
V gene: TRBV18
clone size: -
D gene: TRBD1
J gene: TRBJ2-2
CDR3 DNA: TGTGCCAGCTCACCACAGGGGGCGCTTAACACCGGGGAGCTGTTTTTT
CDR3 protein: CASSPQGALNTGELFF

CDR3 length: 18
V gene: TRBV7-9
clone size: once
D gene: TRBD1
J gene: TRBJ2-6
CDR3 DNA: TGTGCCAGCAGCAAGTCCGGGACAGGCCGCTCTGGGGCCAACGTCCTGACTTTC
CDR3 protein: CASSKSGTGRSGANVLTF

CDR3 length: 12
V gene: TRBV27
clone size: -
D gene: -
J gene: TRBJ1-1
CDR3 DNA: TGTGCCAGCAGTTTTTTGGGAGCTGAAGCTTTCTTT
CDR3 protein: CASSFLGAEAFF

CDR3 length: 15
V gene: TRBV2
clone size: -
D gene: TRBD1
J gene: TRBJ1-6
CDR3 DNA: TGTGCCAGCAGTGGTGGGACAGGGTCAAATTCACCCCTCCACTTT
CDR3 protein: CASSGGTGSNSPLHF

CDR3 length: 17
V gene: TRBV4-2
clone size: -
D gene: TRBD1
J gene: TRBJ2-3
CDR3 DNA: TGTGCCAGCAGCCAAGAAAGTACCAGGGGGCAATTTAATACGCAGTATTTT
CDR3 protein: CASSQESTRGQFNTQYF

CDR3 length: 13
V gene: TRBV20-1
clone size: -
D gene: -
J gene: TRBJ1-4
CDR3 DNA: TGCAGTGCTAGTTCGGGGGTCGATGAAAAACTGTTTTTT
CDR3 protein: CSASSGVDEKLFF

CDR3 length: 16
V gene: TRBV28
clone size: -
D gene: -
J gene: TRBJ1-5
CDR3 DNA: TGTGCCAGCAGTTTAGCAGGGTCAGGTGGCAATCAGCCCCAGCATTTT
CDR3 protein: CASSLAGSGGNQPQHF

CDR3 length: 20
V gene: TRBV4-2
clone size: -
D gene: -
J gene: TRBJ1-1
CDR3 DNA: TGTGCCAGCAGCCAAGAAACCACTTTTTGGGGGGGAACTGAGAACACTGAAGCTTTCTTT
CDR3 protein: CASSQETTFWGGTENTEAFF

CDR3 length: 13
V gene: TRBV20-1
clone size: once
D gene: -
J gene: TRBJ1-6
CDR3 DNA: TGCAGTGCTAGTATACAGGGTAATTCACCCCTCCACTTT
CDR3 protein: CSASIQGNSPLHF

CDR3 length: 15
V gene: TRBV6-5
clone size: -
D gene: -
J gene: TRBJ2-1
CDR3 DNA: TGTGCCAGCAGCTTCTCAGGGCTCTCCTACAATGAGCAGTTCTTC
CDR3 protein: CASSFSGLSYNEQFF

CDR3 length: 13
V gene: TRBV18
clone size: -
D gene: -
J gene: TRBJ2-5
CDR3 DNA: TGTGCCAGCTCACAGTCGGTCCAAGAGACCCAGTACTTC
CDR3 protein: CASSQSVQETQYF

CDR3 length: 17
V gene: TRBV4-3
clone size: -
D gene: TRBD1
J gene: TRBJ2-7
CDR3 DNA: TGCGCCAGCAGCCAGGATACTACAGGGGACCTCTCCTACGAGCAGTACTTC
CDR3 protein: CASSQDTTGDLSYEQYF

CDR3 length: 16
V gene: TRBV10-3
clone size: -
D gene: -
J gene: TRBJ2-2
CDR3 DNA: TGTGCCATCAGTGGGAGGGCGGGGGCCAACACCGGGGAGCTGTTTTTT
CDR3 protein: CAISGRAGANTGELFF

CDR3 length: 14
V gene: TRBV6-5
clone size: once
D gene: TRBD1
J gene: TRBJ1-1
CDR3 DNA: TGTGCCAGCACCCGGGACAGGGCGGACACTGAAGCTTTCTTT
CDR3 protein: CASTRDRADTEAFF

CDR3 length: 14
V gene: TRBV10-3
clone size: -
D gene: -
J gene: TRBJ2-3
CDR3 DNA: TGTGCCATCAGTGAGTCGGGCAACACAGATACGCAGTATTTT
CDR3 protein: CAISESGNTDTQYF

CDR3 length: 15
V gene: TRBV6-1
clone size: -
D gene: -
J gene: TRBJ2-2
CDR3 DNA: TGTGCCAGCAGTGAAAAACAGAAGGAACACCGGGAGCTGTTTTTT
CDR3 protein: CASSEKQKEHRELFF

CDR3 length: 15
V gene: TRBV9
clone size: -
D gene: TRBD1
J gene: TRBJ1-3
CDR3 DNA: TGTGCCAGCAGCCTTACGACAGGGGCTGGAAACACCATATATTTT
CDR3 protein: CASSLTTGAGNTIYF

CDR3 length: 15
V gene: TRBV25-1
clone size: -
D gene: TRBD1
J gene: TRBJ1-2
CDR3 DNA: TGTGCCACGCAGTTTTCCGGGACAGGTGGCTATGGCTACACCTTC
CDR3 protein: CATQFSGTGGYGYTF

CDR3 length: 14
V gene: TRBV5-6
clone size: once
D gene: TRBD1
J gene: TRBJ1-5
CDR3 DNA: TGTGCCAGCAGCTTGCAGGACAGGTATCAGCCCCAGCATTTT
CDR3 protein: CASSLQDRYQPQHF